The clone carrying this T cell receptor beta chain was seen only a few times. These data belong to a study of blood T cell repertoires in COVID-19. The germline CDR1 and CDR2 sequences are SGHTA and FQGTGA. V was clipped by 0 bases and J by 0 bases, with 8 bases between them. This CDR3 is built from 16 residues. Sequencing used immunoSEQ multiplex PCR; TCRdb keeps in-frame clones, though not all of them. The sample contains about 50,000 clones, about 89% of which appear only once. V and J are TRBV7-3 and TRBJ2-2, with a weak D call TRBD2 (5 bases). The sequenced sample was peripheral blood. The sequence came from a human donor in a cohort sampled during active COVID-19. The CDR3 bases are TGTGCCAGCAGCTTAACGGCGGGCCCGAACACCGGGGAGCTGTTTTTT. It codes for CASSLTAGPNTGELFF.